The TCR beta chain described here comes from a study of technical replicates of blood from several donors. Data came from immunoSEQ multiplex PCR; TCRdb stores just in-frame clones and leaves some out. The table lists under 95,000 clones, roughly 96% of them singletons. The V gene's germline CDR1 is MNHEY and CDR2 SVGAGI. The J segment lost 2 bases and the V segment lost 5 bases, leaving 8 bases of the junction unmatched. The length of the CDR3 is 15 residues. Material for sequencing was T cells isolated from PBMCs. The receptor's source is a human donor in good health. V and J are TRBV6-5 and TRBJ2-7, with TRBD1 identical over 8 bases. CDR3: CASSPPGQVTYEQYF. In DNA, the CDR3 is TGTGCCAGCAGTCCGCCGGGACAGGTGACCTACGAGCAGTACTTC.